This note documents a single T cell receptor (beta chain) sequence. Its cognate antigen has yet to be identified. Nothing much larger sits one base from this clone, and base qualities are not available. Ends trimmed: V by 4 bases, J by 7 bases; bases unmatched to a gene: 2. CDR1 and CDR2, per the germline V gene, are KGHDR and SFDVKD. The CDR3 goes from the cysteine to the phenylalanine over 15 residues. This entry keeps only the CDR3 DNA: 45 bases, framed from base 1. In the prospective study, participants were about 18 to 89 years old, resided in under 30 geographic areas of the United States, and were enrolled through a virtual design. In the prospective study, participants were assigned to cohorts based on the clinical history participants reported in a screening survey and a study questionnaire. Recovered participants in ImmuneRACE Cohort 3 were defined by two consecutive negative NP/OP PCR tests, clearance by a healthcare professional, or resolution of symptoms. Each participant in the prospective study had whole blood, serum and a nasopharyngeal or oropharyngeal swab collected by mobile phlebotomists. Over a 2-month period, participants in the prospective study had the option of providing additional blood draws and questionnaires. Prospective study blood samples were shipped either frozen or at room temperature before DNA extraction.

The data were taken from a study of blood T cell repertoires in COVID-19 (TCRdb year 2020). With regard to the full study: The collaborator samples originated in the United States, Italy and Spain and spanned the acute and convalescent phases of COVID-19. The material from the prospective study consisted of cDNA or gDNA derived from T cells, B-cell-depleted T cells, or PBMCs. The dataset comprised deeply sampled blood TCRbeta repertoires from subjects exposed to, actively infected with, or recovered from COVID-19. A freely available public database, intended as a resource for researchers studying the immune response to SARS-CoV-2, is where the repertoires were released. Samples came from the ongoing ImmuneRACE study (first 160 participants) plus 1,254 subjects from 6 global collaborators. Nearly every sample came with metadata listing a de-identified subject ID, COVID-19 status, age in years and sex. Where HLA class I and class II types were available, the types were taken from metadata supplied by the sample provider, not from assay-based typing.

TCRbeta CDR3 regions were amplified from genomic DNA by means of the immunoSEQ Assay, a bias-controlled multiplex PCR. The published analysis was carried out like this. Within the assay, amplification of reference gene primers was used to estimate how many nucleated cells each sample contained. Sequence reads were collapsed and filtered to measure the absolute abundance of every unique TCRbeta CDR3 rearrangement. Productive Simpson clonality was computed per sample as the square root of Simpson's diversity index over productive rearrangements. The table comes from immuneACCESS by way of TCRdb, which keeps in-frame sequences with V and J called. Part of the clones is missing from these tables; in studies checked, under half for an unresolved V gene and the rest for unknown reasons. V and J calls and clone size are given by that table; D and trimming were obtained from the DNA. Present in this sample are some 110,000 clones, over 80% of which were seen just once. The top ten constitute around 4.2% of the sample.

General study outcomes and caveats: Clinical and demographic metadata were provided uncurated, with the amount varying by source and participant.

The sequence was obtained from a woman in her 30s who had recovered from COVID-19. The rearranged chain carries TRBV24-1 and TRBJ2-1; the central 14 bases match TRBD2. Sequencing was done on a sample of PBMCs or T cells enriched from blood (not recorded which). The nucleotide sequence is TGTGCCACCAGTGAGTGGACTAGCGGGAGGAATGAGCAGTTCTTC. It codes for CATSEWTSGRNEQFF.